This T cell receptor (beta chain) was captured by sequencing in a study of blood T cells in healthy people across ages. Through a sample-barcoded 5' primer and a J-beta primer mix, a second PCR was run for roughly 7 to 11 cycles. TCRdb redid the calling of the 5' RACE reads with MiXCR, one entry per CDR3 protein. This repertoire shows 1.4 million to 1.5 million distinct CDR3 sequences, roughly 40% found once; its top ten account for 7.9%. This clonotype was recorded a few times. The sequenced material came from blood. The source of this sequence is a woman in her late teens or twenties in good health.

CDR3 bases: TGTGCCAGCAATCCGGGGTCCACTTATGGCTACACCTTC. This encodes CASNPGSTYGYTF. J is TRBJ1-2 and V is TRBV6-1; unclear D gene. From germline, CDR1 is MNHNS and CDR2 SASEGT. Trimming removed 7 bases from V and 5 bases from J, with 14 bases in between. The CDR3 runs 13 residues.